These T cell receptor beta chains were read from a single sample in a study of blood T cell repertoires in COVID-19. The protocol was immunoSEQ multiplex PCR, while the TCRdb copy is restricted to in-frame clones and leaves out a portion. The table has 300,000 to 400,000 clones, roughly 90% seen once. The specimen sequenced was peripheral blood. All receptors derive from a woman aged 65 to 85 with COVID-19, enrolled during active disease. CDR3s include the opening cysteine and the closing phenylalanine or tryptophan. The D gene is left open where the match is weak. Where a row states a size, it is once, few, many or the class of an expanded clone; other rows omit it.

V: TRBV29-1
J: TRBJ2-4
size: NA
D: NA
CDR3: CSVERGDRLNIQYF
DNA: TGCAGCGTTGAGAGGGGCGACAGGTTAAACATTCAGTACTTC

V: TRBV27
J: TRBJ1-6
size: NA
D: TRBD1
CDR3: CASSTRQGFESPLHF
DNA: TGTGCCAGCAGTACTCGACAGGGGTTTGAATCCCCCCTCCACTTT

V: TRBV2
J: TRBJ2-1
size: NA
D: NA
CDR3: CANSGGYEQFF
DNA: TGTGCCAATAGCGGAGGGTATGAGCAGTTCTTC

V: TRBV5-1
J: TRBJ2-1
size: once
D: TRBD2
CDR3: CASSSGTSGASYNEQFF
DNA: TGCGCCAGCAGCTCGGGGACTAGCGGGGCTTCCTACAATGAGCAGTTCTTC

V: TRBV6-1
J: TRBJ1-5
size: NA
D: NA
CDR3: CASRGGGVRQPQHF
DNA: TGTGCCAGCAGAGGGGGGGGAGTACGGCAGCCCCAGCATTTT

V: TRBV30
J: TRBJ2-1
size: NA
D: TRBD1
CDR3: CAWIRGLVGDEQFF
DNA: TGTGCCTGGATAAGGGGGCTAGTTGGCGATGAGCAGTTCTTC

V: TRBV29-1
J: TRBJ1-5
size: NA
D: TRBD1
CDR3: CSVTTGEQPQHF
DNA: TGCAGCGTAACGACAGGGGAACAGCCCCAGCATTTT

V: TRBV6-1
J: TRBJ1-2
size: NA
D: NA
CDR3: CASSEAVTGFLYGYTF
DNA: TGTGCCAGCAGTGAAGCGGTGACGGGATTCCTCTATGGCTACACCTTC

V: TRBV6-6
J: TRBJ1-4
size: NA
D: NA
CDR3: CASSFLLPRDTATNEKLFF
DNA: TGTGCCAGCAGCTTCCTGCTTCCACGGGACACTGCAACTAATGAAAAACTGTTTTTT

V: TRBV18
J: TRBJ1-5
size: NA
D: NA
CDR3: CASSPRAAANSNQPQHF
DNA: TGTGCCAGCTCACCAAGAGCGGCAGCAAATAGCAATCAGCCCCAGCATTTT

V: TRBV6-5
J: TRBJ1-6
size: NA
D: NA
CDR3: CASSSPSGANSPLHF
DNA: TGTGCCAGCAGTTCCCCAAGCGGGGCTAATTCACCCCTCCACTTT

V: TRBV3-1/TRBV3-2
J: TRBJ1-4
size: NA
D: TRBD1
CDR3: CASSQEFGDSVNEKLFF
DNA: TGTGCCAGCAGCCAAGAATTCGGGGACAGCGTTAATGAAAAACTGTTTTTT

V: TRBV5-1
J: TRBJ1-3
size: NA
D: NA
CDR3: CASSLVGGGNTIYF
DNA: TGCGCCAGCAGCTTGGTGGGAGGTGGAAACACCATATATTTT

V: TRBV5-8
J: TRBJ2-7
size: NA
D: TRBD1
CDR3: CASSLEWGTGGFEQYF
DNA: TGTGCCAGCAGCTTGGAGTGGGGGACAGGTGGATTCGAGCAGTACTTC

V: TRBV24-1
J: TRBJ2-7
size: NA
D: TRBD1
CDR3: CATSDPVDRDYEQYF
DNA: TGTGCCACCAGTGACCCTGTGGACAGGGATTACGAGCAGTACTTC

V: TRBV7-9
J: TRBJ1-2
size: NA
D: NA
CDR3: CASSLGGDGYTF
DNA: TGTGCCAGCAGCTTAGGCGGGGATGGCTACACCTTC

V: TRBV5-8
J: TRBJ2-2
size: NA
D: TRBD2
CDR3: CASSLSSGENTGELFF
DNA: TGTGCCAGCAGCTTATCTAGCGGGGAGAACACCGGGGAGCTGTTTTTT

V: TRBV30
J: TRBJ2-1
size: NA
D: TRBD2
CDR3: CAWILAGGGEQFF
DNA: TGTGCCTGGATTCTAGCGGGGGGAGGGGAGCAGTTCTTC

V: TRBV10-2
J: TRBJ1-3
size: few
D: TRBD1
CDR3: CATRQGDTIYF
DNA: TGCGCCACCCGACAGGGCGACACCATATATTTT

V: TRBV14
J: TRBJ1-1
size: NA
D: TRBD1
CDR3: CASSPYRGTMNTEAFF
DNA: TGTGCCAGCAGCCCATACAGGGGAACCATGAACACTGAAGCTTTCTTT

V: TRBV5-1
J: TRBJ1-1
size: NA
D: TRBD1
CDR3: CASSTDRANTEAFF
DNA: TGCGCCAGCAGCACGGACAGGGCGAACACTGAAGCTTTCTTT

V: TRBV9
J: TRBJ1-4
size: NA
D: NA
CDR3: CASSLGQGSEKLFF
DNA: TGTGCCAGCAGCCTCGGGCAGGGGTCTGAAAAACTGTTTTTT

V: TRBV5-1
J: TRBJ1-1
size: NA
D: NA
CDR3: CASSLGSTKNTEAFF
DNA: TGCGCCAGCAGCTTGGGAAGTACTAAGAACACTGAAGCTTTCTTT

V: TRBV30
J: TRBJ2-1
size: NA
D: TRBD1
CDR3: CAWSGLTGDEQFF
DNA: TGTGCCTGGAGTGGACTAACAGGGGATGAGCAGTTCTTC

V: TRBV7-8
J: TRBJ2-3
size: NA
D: TRBD2
CDR3: CASSFSGGMDTQYF
DNA: TGTGCCAGCAGCTTTAGCGGGGGGATGGATACGCAGTATTTT

V: TRBV4-1
J: TRBJ2-5
size: NA
D: TRBD2
CDR3: CASSQVAGGSETQYF
DNA: TGCGCCAGCAGCCAAGTAGCGGGGGGAAGTGAGACCCAGTACTTC

V: TRBV6-5
J: TRBJ2-7
size: NA
D: TRBD1
CDR3: CASSYEGTGLYEQYF
DNA: TGTGCCAGCAGTTACGAGGGGACAGGGCTCTACGAGCAGTACTTC

V: TRBV7-8
J: TRBJ2-5
size: NA
D: NA
CDR3: CASSLNGLETQYF
DNA: TGTGCCAGCAGCTTAAACGGACTGGAGACCCAGTACTTC

V: TRBV7-2
J: TRBJ1-1
size: NA
D: NA
CDR3: CASSFGQSYTEAFF
DNA: TGTGCCAGCAGCTTTGGGCAGAGTTACACGGAAGCTTTCTTT

V: TRBV24-1
J: TRBJ1-4
size: NA
D: TRBD1
CDR3: CATSDPGTGGEKLFF
DNA: TGTGCCACCAGTGACCCAGGGACAGGGGGCGAAAAACTGTTTTTT

V: TRBV6-2/TRBV6-3
J: TRBJ1-2
size: NA
D: NA
CDR3: CASSYPKTGIYGYTF
DNA: TGTGCCAGCAGTTACCCCAAGACGGGAATCTATGGCTACACCTTC

V: TRBV7-6
J: TRBJ2-5
size: NA
D: NA
CDR3: CASSFQETQYF
DNA: TGTGCCAGCAGCTTTCAGGAGACCCAGTACTTC

V: TRBV13
J: TRBJ2-1
size: NA
D: NA
CDR3: CASSLPRLVDEQFF
DNA: TGTGCCAGCAGCCTACCAAGACTGGTCGATGAGCAGTTCTTC

V: TRBV5-5
J: TRBJ2-7
size: NA
D: NA
CDR3: CASSLAYEQYF
DNA: TGTGCCAGCAGCCTAGCCTACGAGCAGTACTTC

V: TRBV5-1
J: TRBJ2-3
size: NA
D: TRBD2
CDR3: CASSLGTSGPDTQYF
DNA: TGCGCCAGCAGCTTGGGGACTAGCGGCCCAGATACGCAGTATTTT

V: TRBV6-2/TRBV6-3
J: TRBJ2-7
size: NA
D: NA
CDR3: CASSYPGGQSSYEQYF
DNA: TGTGCCAGCAGTTACCCCGGGGGGCAGAGCTCCTACGAGCAGTACTTC